These 30 T cell receptor beta chains came from one sample sequenced in a study of blood T cell repertoires in COVID-19 (TCRdb year 2020). Receptor libraries were prepared by the immunoSEQ multiplex PCR assay. In TCRdb, the immuneACCESS table is reduced to in-frame sequences with V and J assigned. These tables do not hold every clone; where another copy was compared, an unresolved V gene accounts for under half, and the others remain unexplained. Present in this sample are a few hundred thousand clones, roughly 90% of which were seen just once. Of the sample, 0.65% to 1% is held by the ten largest clones. Source material: peripheral blood. The source of these receptors is a man younger than 30 with COVID-19, enrolled during active disease.

The chain is built from TRBV5-4 and TRBJ2-5, with D hard to call. Trimming pared 1 base from V and 4 bases from J, leaving 11 bases between. From germline, CDR1 is SGHNT and CDR2 YYREEE (reference sequence). This CDR3 spans 14 amino acids. This CDR3 is CASSLIGSSETQYF. CDR3 DNA: TGTGCCAGCAGCTTGATCGGTAGCTCAGAGACCCAGTACTTC.

The chain has TRBV19 and TRBJ2-3; 14 nucleotides match TRBD2. J was trimmed by 1 base and V by 7 bases; bases with no gene match: 7. Germline-derived CDR1 and CDR2 are LNHDA and SQIVND (reference sequence). CDR3 size: 17 residues. The CDR3 region is CASTRGTSGSGTDTQYF. Written as DNA, the CDR3 is TGTGCCAGTACCCGGGGGACTAGCGGGAGTGGCACAGATACGCAGTATTTT.

The gene calls are TRBV5-1 and TRBJ1-1, with D unclear. CDR1 SGHRS and CDR2 YFSETQ come from the germline V gene. Trimming pared 0 bases from V and 8 bases from J, leaving 23 bases between. The CDR3 totals 17 residues. CDR3 nucleotides: TGCGCCAGCAGCTTGGGGAGGAGGGCACAAGAGACAAACGAAGCTTTCTTT. Residues: CASSLGRRAQETNEAFF.

J is TRBJ2-3 and V is TRBV5-4, with D perhaps matching TRBD2 (6 bases). Trimming removed 2 bases at V and 5 bases at J, with 12 bases between. Looked up from germline, CDR1 is SGHNT and CDR2 is YYREEE (reference sequence). This CDR3 spans 14 amino acids. The CDR3 protein is CASSFGGVEDTQYF. In DNA form, the CDR3 reads TGTGCCAGCAGCTTCGGGGGAGTGGAAGATACGCAGTATTTT.

The rearrangement links TRBV18 to TRBJ2-7, with 12 bases matching TRBD2. Losses at the gene ends were 3 bases for V and 6 bases for J; bases not matched to a gene: 9. This CDR3 has 16 amino acids. Looked up from germline, CDR1 is KGHSH and CDR2 is LQKENI. CDR3 coding DNA: TGTGCCAGCTCACCTCCCGGGACTAGCGGGTCCACCGAGCAGTACTTC. It specifies CASSPPGTSGSTEQYF.

V and J are TRBV6-5 and TRBJ2-7, with 8 bases identical to TRBD2. Per germline, CDR1 MNHEY and CDR2 SVGAGI. Germline trimming cut 4 bases from V and 6 bases from J; bases unmatched to any gene: 8. This CDR3 has 14 amino acids. This chain's CDR3 is CASSSLSGGREQYF. In DNA form, the CDR3 reads TGTGCCAGCAGTTCCCTTTCGGGAGGGCGCGAGCAGTACTTC.

The chain employs TRBV5-1 and TRBJ2-5; 9 bases line up with TRBD2. Per germline, CDR1 SGHRS and CDR2 YFSETQ. The CDR3 extends over 14 amino acids. The trim removed 4 bases at V and 2 bases at J, leaving 3 bases unmatched. CDR3 region: CASSGTSRQETQYF. The CDR3 DNA reads as TGCGCCAGCAGCGGGACTAGCCGACAAGAGACCCAGTACTTC. Using reference TRBV5-1 and TRBJ2-5 for the parts outside the CDR3, the full variable domain is KAGVTQTPRYLIKTRGQQVTLSCSPISGHRSVSWYQQTPGQGLQFLFEYFSETQRNKGNFPGRFSGRQFSNSRSEMNVSTLELGDSALYLCASSGTSRQETQYFGPGTRLLVL.

This chain uses TRBV6-1 with TRBJ1-1; no clear D. Germline V gene sequence: CDR1 MNHNS, CDR2 SASEGT. V lost 2 bases to trimming and J lost 2 bases, with 9 bases between them. The CDR3 covers 14 residues. CDR3 sequence (DNA): TGTGCCAGCAGTGAACGTTTTTTAAACACTGAAGCTTTCTTT. It encodes CASSERFLNTEAFF.

This clone was observed once. The chain has TRBV9 and TRBJ1-2; 7 bases agree with TRBD1. The trim removed 5 bases at V and 5 bases at J, leaving 0 bases unmatched. CDR1 and CDR2 from the germline V gene are SGDLS and YYNGEE. The CDR3 sequence is 11 residues long. The CDR3 sequence is CASRTGYGYTF. The CDR3 bases are TGTGCCAGCAGGACAGGGTATGGCTACACCTTC.

The genes are TRBV10-3 and TRBJ2-3, with D perhaps matching TRBD1 (7 bases). The germline CDR1 and CDR2 sequences are ENHRY and SYGVKD. Trimming took 3 bases from V and 2 from J, leaving 12 bases between them. The CDR3 extends over 15 amino acids. The CDR3 loop reads CAISDRGTATDTQYF. Written as DNA, the CDR3 is TGTGCCATCAGTGACCGCGGGACAGCCACAGATACGCAGTATTTT.

The rearrangement links TRBV4-2 to TRBJ2-5, with 7 positions matching TRBD2. Germline V gene data show CDR1 as LGHNA and CDR2 as YNFKEQ. Trimming took 0 bases from V and 5 from J; bases not matched to a gene: 3. This CDR3 region has 14 residues. CDR3: CASSQDPAGETQYF. The CDR3 nucleotides are TGTGCCAGCAGCCAAGATCCAGCGGGGGAGACCCAGTACTTC.

This CDR3 is CASSIRDSRGETQYF. DNA for the CDR3: TGTGCCAGCAGCATCCGGGACAGTCGTGGAGAGACCCAGTACTTC. The V gene is TRBV5-6, the J gene TRBJ2-5, with 7 bases lining up with TRBD1. CDR3 length equals 15 residues. Trimming at V came to 4 bases and at J to 4 bases, leaving 10 bases not matched to a gene. The germline gives CDR1 SGHDT, CDR2 YYEEEE.

This clone was counted a single time. The rearrangement links TRBV5-1 to TRBJ2-1; the match to TRBD2 covers 11 bases. This CDR3 contains 18 residues. Germline CDR1 SGHRS, CDR2 YFSETQ. Trimming cost V 2 bases and J 8 bases; bases outside gene matches: 15. DNA for the CDR3: TGCGCCAGCAGCTTTACCCTCCCTACTAGCGGGAGCTTGGATGAGCAGTTCTTC. Protein: CASSFTLPTSGSLDEQFF.

The chain is built from TRBV2 and TRBJ1-2; 8 bases are shared with TRBD1. The CDR3 extends over 13 amino acids. The V gene end was trimmed by 11 bases and the J gene end by 2 bases; junction bases not matched to a gene: 7. CDR1 is SNHLY and CDR2 is FYNNEI in the germline V gene. The CDR3 nucleotides are TGTGCCCGACAGGGGAGGGGAAACTATGGCTACACCTTC. Encoded protein: CARQGRGNYGYTF.

This chain connects TRBV27 to TRBJ1-5; 10 bases line up with TRBD1. The CDR3 extends over 16 amino acids. From germline, CDR1 is MNHEY and CDR2 SMNVEV (reference sequence). The V and J ends lost 4 bases and 6 bases, in that order; junction bases with no gene match: 9. The CDR3 spells CASSSFRDRGIQPQHF. In nucleotides, the CDR3 is TGTGCCAGCAGTTCCTTCCGGGACAGGGGAATTCAGCCCCAGCATTTT.

J is TRBJ2-4 and V is TRBV5-1; the D gene is possibly TRBD1 (6 bases). The V gene lost 3 bases and the J gene lost 0 bases, with 13 bases spanning the gap. The germline CDR1 and CDR2 sequences are SGHRS and YFSETQ. This CDR3 spans 16 amino acids. The chain's CDR3 is CASSSGDTGAKNIQYF. CDR3 sequence (DNA): TGCGCCAGCAGCTCCGGGGACACTGGAGCCAAAAACATTCAGTACTTC.

A few counts support this clone. The J gene is TRBJ2-2, the V gene TRBV12-3 or TRBV12-4; D is undetermined. V lost 3 bases and J lost 7, with 3 bases in between. The CDR3 consists of 11 residues. The chain's CDR3 is CASSFIGELFF. For the CDR3, the DNA is TGTGCCAGCAGTTTTATCGGGGAGCTGTTTTTT.

V usage is TRBV2 and J usage is TRBJ2-5; TRBD2 matches 9 bases. V lost 10 bases to trimming and J lost 1 base; unmatched junction nucleotides: 4. CDR1 and CDR2 from the germline V gene are SNHLY and FYNNEI. The CDR3 covers 13 residues. The CDR3 loop is CANQRGVQETQYF. The CDR3 region has the DNA TGTGCCAACCAGCGGGGGGTCCAAGAGACCCAGTACTTC.

The chain employs TRBV7-9 and TRBJ1-2; TRBD1 aligns across 8 bases. V lost 5 bases to trimming and J lost 2 bases; unmatched junction nucleotides: 7. The CDR3 loop spans 15 amino acids. Germline V gene sequence: CDR1 SEHNR, CDR2 FQNEAQ (reference sequence). Here the CDR3 reads CASSPRTGYNYGYTF. The CDR3 coding sequence is TGTGCCAGCAGCCCTCGGACAGGGTACAACTATGGCTACACCTTC.

This clone appeared once. The rearrangement uses TRBV4-2 and TRBJ1-1, with TRBD1 as a possible D gene (5 bases). From germline, CDR1 is LGHNA and CDR2 YNFKEQ. The CDR3 is made up of 15 amino acids. V was trimmed by 5 bases and J by 1 base, leaving 14 bases between them. In nucleotides, the CDR3 is TGTGCCAGCAGCTCCCCAAGCAGGGCGAACACTGAAGCTTTCTTT. This sequence encodes CASSSPSRANTEAFF.

The rearrangement links TRBV6-5 to TRBJ2-1; the match to TRBD1 covers 8 bases. Germline trimming cut 6 bases from V and 8 bases from J; bases unmatched to any gene: 12. Germline assignment: CDR1 MNHEY and CDR2 SVGAGI. CDR3 length equals 15 residues. The CDR3 coding sequence is TGTGCCAGCAGACCTGACAGGGGAGGCAGGCATGAGCAGTTCTTC. Its protein is CASRPDRGGRHEQFF.

This clone was seen a single time. The rearrangement uses TRBV6-5 and TRBJ1-2; TRBD1 aligns across 7 bases. The CDR3 is 13 amino acids. The V gene's germline CDR1 is MNHEY and CDR2 SVGAGI. The V gene end was trimmed by 7 bases and the J gene end by 4 bases; junction bases not matched to a gene: 6. For the CDR3, the DNA is TGTGCCAGCAAAGGGACAGCTGGCTATGGCTACACCTTC. It is translated as CASKGTAGYGYTF.

This clone occurred many times. The CDR3 loop reads CASSGTGTSGTYEQYF. In nucleotides, the CDR3 is TGTGCCAGCAGTGGAACCGGGACTAGCGGGACTTACGAGCAGTACTTC. The J gene is TRBJ2-7, the V gene TRBV25-1; 13 nucleotides align to TRBD2. Unmatched junction bases numbered 7, after V lost 4 bases and J lost 4 bases. Germline V lookup: CDR1 MGHDK, CDR2 SYGVNS. The length of the CDR3 is 16 residues.

This chain uses TRBV5-5 with TRBJ2-1; TRBD2 matches at 7 bases. The CDR3 is made up of 15 amino acids. With V trimmed by 1 base and J by 7 bases, 8 bases remained unmatched. In germline, CDR1 is SGHKS, CDR2 YYEKEE (reference sequence). The CDR3: CASSLNGGSVNEQFF. The CDR3 region has the DNA TGTGCCAGCAGCTTGAACGGGGGGTCGGTGAATGAGCAGTTCTTC. The full variable domain, with the rest looked up from reference TRBV5-5 and TRBJ2-1, is DAGVTQSPTHLIKTRGQQVTLRCSPISGHKSVSWYQQVLGQGPQFIFQYYEKEERGRGNFPDRFSARQFPNYSSELNVNALLLGDSALYLCASSLNGGSVNEQFFGPGTRLTVL.

The CDR3 spells CASSLTIGAEEAFF. The CDR3 DNA sequence: TGTGCCAGCAGCTTAACGATTGGGGCCGAAGAAGCTTTCTTT. J is TRBJ1-1 and V is TRBV7-3; a possible D gene is TRBD1 (5 bases). The CDR3 totals 14 residues. V lost 0 bases, J lost 8 bases, and 13 bases lay in between. The germline V gene has CDR1 SGHTA and CDR2 FQGTGA.

The chain employs TRBV14 and TRBJ1-2; 9 bases fit TRBD1. Trimming at V came to 5 bases and at J to 2 bases, leaving 3 bases not matched to a gene. Germline lookup yields CDR1 SGHDN and CDR2 FVKESK. The CDR3 is made up of 14 amino acids. The CDR3, as DNA: TGTGCCAGCAGCACGGGACAGGGAAACTATGGCTACACCTTC. This sequence encodes CASSTGQGNYGYTF.

The CDR3 loop reads CAFRVDERETQYF. CDR3 nucleotide sequence: TGTGCCTTCCGGGTCGATGAGAGAGAGACCCAGTACTTC. The chain uses TRBV30 and TRBJ2-5; D is unclear. Trimming pared 7 bases from V and 4 bases from J, leaving 16 bases between. Per germline, CDR1 GTSNPN and CDR2 SVGIG (reference sequence). The CDR3 has 13 residues.

This chain uses TRBV13 with TRBJ2-4, with 8 bases fitting TRBD1. V lost 5 bases and J lost 8; bases outside the gene matches: 11. CDR1 is PRHDT, CDR2 FYEKMQ, per germline (reference sequence). This CDR3 is built from 15 residues. The DNA for the CDR3 is TGTGCCAGCAGCATAACCAGGGGGCCCATGGACATTCAGTACTTC. It translates to CASSITRGPMDIQYF.

The chain uses TRBV11-2 and TRBJ1-6, with D unclear. Germline assignment: CDR1 SGHAT and CDR2 FQNNGV. The CDR3 loop spans 15 amino acids. The germline V and J ends were trimmed by 4 bases and 5 bases, with 12 bases remaining between them. For the CDR3, the DNA is TGTGCCAGCAGCTCATCAGGAATGAATAATTCACCCCTCCACTTT. Translating gives CASSSSGMNNSPLHF.

This sequence joins TRBV7-9 and TRBJ1-5, with 7 nucleotides matching TRBD1. This CDR3 comprises 17 residues. The V gene end was trimmed by 5 bases and the J gene end by 2 bases; junction bases not matched to a gene: 12. Germline CDR1 and CDR2: SEHNR and FQNEAQ (reference sequence). This CDR3 reads CASSVWTGPGGNQPQHF. The DNA for the CDR3 is TGTGCCAGCAGCGTATGGACAGGACCGGGGGGCAATCAGCCCCAGCATTTT.